This TCR beta chain was profiled in a study of blood T cell repertoires in COVID-19. Looking at the study overall: Donors in the United States, Italy and Spain gave samples during acute or convalescent COVID-19. The analysed material was cDNA or gDNA that came from T cells, B-cell-depleted T cells, or PBMCs.

Seattle's cohort entered during active infection and was followed longitudinally. Per the study methods: Using reference gene primer amplification, nucleated cell counts were estimated. Clones were sequenced by immunoSEQ multiplex PCR, and TCRdb holds only the in-frame ones, with some missing. V and J calls and clone size are as listed in that table; D and trimming were resolved from the DNA. The profile shows around 60,000 clones, 84% of them singletons. Germline-derived CDR1 and CDR2 are LGHDT and YNNKEL (reference sequence). The CDR3 is made up of 15 amino acids. With 3 bases clipped from V and 2 bases from J, the junction kept 4 bases outside the gene matches.

This chain joins TRBV3-1 (or the pseudogene TRBV3-2) and TRBJ1-3; TRBD1 matches at 7 bases. The TCR originated in a man between 60 and 75 years old with COVID-19, enrolled during active disease. Sequencing input: peripheral blood. The DNA of the CDR3 is TGTGCCAGCAGCCACCTAACAGGGGCTGGAAACACCATATATTTT. This sequence encodes CASSHLTGAGNTIYF.